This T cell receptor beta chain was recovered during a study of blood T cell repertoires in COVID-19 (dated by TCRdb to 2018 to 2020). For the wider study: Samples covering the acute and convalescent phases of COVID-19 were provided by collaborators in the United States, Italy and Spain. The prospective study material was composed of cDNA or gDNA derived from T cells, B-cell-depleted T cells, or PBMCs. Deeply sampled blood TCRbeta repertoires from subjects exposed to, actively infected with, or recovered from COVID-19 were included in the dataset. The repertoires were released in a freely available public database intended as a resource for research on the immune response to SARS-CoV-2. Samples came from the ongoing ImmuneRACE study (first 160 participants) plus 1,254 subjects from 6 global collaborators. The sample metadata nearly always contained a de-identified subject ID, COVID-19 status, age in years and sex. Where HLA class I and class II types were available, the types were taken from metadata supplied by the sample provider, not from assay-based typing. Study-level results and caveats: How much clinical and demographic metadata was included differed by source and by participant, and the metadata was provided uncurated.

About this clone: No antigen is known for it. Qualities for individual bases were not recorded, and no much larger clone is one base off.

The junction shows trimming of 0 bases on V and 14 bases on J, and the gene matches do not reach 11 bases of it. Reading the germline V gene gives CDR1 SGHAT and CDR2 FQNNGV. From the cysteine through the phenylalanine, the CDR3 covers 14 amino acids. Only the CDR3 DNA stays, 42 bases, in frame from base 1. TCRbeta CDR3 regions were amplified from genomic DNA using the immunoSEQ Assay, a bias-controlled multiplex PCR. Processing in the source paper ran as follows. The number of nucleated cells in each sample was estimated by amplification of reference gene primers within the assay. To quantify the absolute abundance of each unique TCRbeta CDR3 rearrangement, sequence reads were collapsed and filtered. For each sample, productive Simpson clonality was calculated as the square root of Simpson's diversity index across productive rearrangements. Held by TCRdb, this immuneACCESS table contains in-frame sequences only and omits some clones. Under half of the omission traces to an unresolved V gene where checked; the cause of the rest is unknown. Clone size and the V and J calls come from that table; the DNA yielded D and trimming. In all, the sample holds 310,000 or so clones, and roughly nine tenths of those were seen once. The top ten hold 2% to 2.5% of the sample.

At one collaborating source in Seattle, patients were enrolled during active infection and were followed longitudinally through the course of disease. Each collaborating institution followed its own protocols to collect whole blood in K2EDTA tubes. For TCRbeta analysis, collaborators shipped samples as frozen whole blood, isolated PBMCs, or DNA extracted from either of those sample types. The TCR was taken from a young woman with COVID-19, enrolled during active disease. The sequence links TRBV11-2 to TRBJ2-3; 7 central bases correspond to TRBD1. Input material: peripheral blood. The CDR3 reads CASSLDIRDSEGYF. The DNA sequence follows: TGTGCCAGCAGCTTAGATATAAGGGACAGCGAAGGGTATTTT.